This T cell receptor beta chain comes out of a study of CD8 T cells in ankylosing spondylitis. In the case of this clonotype: Antigen specificity is unknown.

With molecular barcodes, quantitative 5'-RACE was used to make the TCR beta libraries. MiXCR, run by TCRdb on the 5' RACE reads, gives a single entry per CDR3 protein. Of about 240,000 distinct CDR3 sequences listed, about 9.1% are singletons. General study results and limits: Disease-linked clones bore a CD8+ phenotype, appearing relatively rarely in peripheral blood. For ankylosing spondylitis blood, a TCR beta motif of seven to nine highly homologous variants appeared characteristic.

The origin of this receptor is a male donor with ankylosing spondylitis or in good health (not recorded which). Sequencing was performed on blood, either unsorted or a sorted T cell fraction (not recorded which).

This chain's CDR3 is CASSQDWATAEQYF. DNA of the CDR3: TGCGCCAGCAGCCAAGATTGGGCCACGGCCGAGCAGTACTTC. The chain links TRBV4-3 to TRBJ2-7; D is uncertain. CDR1 is LGHNA, CDR2 YSLEER, per germline. V was clipped by 0 bases and J by 6 bases, with 12 bases between them. The length of the CDR3 is 14 residues.